Below, one TCR beta chain is given with its context. Its antigen remains unknown. The data belong to a study of beta chain features in type 1 diabetes. Expressed TCRB transcripts were sequenced after all isolated RNA was converted to cDNA. Method: immunoSEQ multiplex PCR; TCRdb's copy keeps in-frame clones and lacks some. The sample consists of under 500,000 clones, about 30% of them appearing once. Broader study findings: Insertions at VDJ junctions were less frequent in type 1 diabetes patients. These patients also deleted more nucleotides at the same junctions.

Purities in excess of 95% were seen in all sorted populations. The CDR3 is 15 amino acids. The J segment lost 5 bases and the V segment lost 1 base, leaving 8 bases of the junction unmatched. From germline, CDR1 is SGHRS and CDR2 YFSETQ. The sequencing input was naive CD4+ T cells from blood. The V call is TRBV5-1, the J call TRBJ1-1; TRBD1 agrees at 7 bases. The sequence was collected from a young man in good health. CDR3 in DNA: TGCGCCAGCAGCTTGAGGACAGGCGAAGGAACTGAAGCTTTCTTT. Amino acid sequence: CASSLRTGEGTEAFF.